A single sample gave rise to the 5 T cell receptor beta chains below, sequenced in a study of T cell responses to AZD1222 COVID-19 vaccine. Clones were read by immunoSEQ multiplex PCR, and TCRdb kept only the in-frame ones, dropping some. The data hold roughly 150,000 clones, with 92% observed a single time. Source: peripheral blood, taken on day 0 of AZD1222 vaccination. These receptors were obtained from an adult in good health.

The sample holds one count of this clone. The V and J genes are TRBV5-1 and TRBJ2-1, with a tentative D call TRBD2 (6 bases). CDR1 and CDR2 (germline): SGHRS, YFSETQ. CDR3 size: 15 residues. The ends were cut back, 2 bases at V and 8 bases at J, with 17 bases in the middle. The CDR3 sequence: CASSLTGSVFDEQFF. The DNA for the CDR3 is TGCGCCAGCAGCTTAACCGGGAGTGTCTTCGATGAGCAGTTCTTC. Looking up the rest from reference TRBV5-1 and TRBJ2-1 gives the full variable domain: KAGVTQTPRYLIKTRGQQVTLSCSPISGHRSVSWYQQTPGQGLQFLFEYFSETQRNKGNFPGRFSGRQFSNSRSEMNVSTLELGDSALYLCASSLTGSVFDEQFFGPGTRLTVL.

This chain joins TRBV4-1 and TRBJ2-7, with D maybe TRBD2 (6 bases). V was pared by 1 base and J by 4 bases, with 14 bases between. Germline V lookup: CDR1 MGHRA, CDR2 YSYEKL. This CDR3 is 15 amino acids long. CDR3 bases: TGCGCCAGCAGCCAAGTGGGGCAGGAGGGTTACGAGCAGTACTTC. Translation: CASSQVGQEGYEQYF.

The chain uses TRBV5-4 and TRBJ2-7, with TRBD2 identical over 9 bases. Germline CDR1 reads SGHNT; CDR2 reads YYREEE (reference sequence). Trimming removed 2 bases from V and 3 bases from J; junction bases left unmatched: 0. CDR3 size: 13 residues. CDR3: CASSFSGGYEQYF. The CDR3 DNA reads TGTGCCAGCAGCTTTAGCGGGGGCTACGAGCAGTACTTC. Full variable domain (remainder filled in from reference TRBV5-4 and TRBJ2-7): ETGVTQSPTHLIKTRGQQVTLRCSSQSGHNTVSWYQQALGQGPQFIFQYYREEENGRGNFPPRFSGLQFPNYSSELNVNALELDDSALYLCASSFSGGYEQYFGPGTRLTVT.

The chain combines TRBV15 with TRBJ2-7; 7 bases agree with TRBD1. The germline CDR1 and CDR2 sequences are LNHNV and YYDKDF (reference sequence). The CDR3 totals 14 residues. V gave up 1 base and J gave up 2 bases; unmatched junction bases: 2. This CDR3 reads CATSRVQGPYEQYF. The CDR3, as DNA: TGTGCCACCAGCAGAGTACAGGGGCCCTACGAGCAGTACTTC.

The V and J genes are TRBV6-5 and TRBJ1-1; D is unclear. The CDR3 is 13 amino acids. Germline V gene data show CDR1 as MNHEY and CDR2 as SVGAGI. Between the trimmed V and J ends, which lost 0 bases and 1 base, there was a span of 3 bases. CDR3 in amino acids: CASSYSSNTEAFF. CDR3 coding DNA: TGTGCCAGCAGTTACTCTTCGAACACTGAAGCTTTCTTT.